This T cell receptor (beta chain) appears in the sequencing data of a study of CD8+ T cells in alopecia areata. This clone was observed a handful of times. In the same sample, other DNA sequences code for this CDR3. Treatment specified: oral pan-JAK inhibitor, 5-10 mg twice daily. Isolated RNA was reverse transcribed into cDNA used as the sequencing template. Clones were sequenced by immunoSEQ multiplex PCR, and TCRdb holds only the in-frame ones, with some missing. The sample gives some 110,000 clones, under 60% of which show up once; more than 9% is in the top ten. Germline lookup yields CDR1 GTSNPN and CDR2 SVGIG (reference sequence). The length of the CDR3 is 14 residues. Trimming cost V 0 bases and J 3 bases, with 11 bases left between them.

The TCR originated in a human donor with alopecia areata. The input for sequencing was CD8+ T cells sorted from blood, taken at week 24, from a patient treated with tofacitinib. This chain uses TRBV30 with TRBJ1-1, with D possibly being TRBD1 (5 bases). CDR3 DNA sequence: TGTGCCTGGAGTGTAACAGGTGGGGACACTGAAGCTTTCTTT. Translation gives CAWSVTGGDTEAFF.